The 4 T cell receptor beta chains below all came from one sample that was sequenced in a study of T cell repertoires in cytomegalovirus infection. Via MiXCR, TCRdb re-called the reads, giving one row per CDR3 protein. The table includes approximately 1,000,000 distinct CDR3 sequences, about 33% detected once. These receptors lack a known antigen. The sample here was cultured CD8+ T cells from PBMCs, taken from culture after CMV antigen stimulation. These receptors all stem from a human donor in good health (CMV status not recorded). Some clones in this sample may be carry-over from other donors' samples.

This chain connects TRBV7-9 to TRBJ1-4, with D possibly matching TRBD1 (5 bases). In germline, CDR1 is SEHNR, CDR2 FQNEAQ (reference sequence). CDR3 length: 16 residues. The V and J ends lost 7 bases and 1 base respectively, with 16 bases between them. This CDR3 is CASNRLGEETNEKLFF. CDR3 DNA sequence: TGTGCCAGCAACAGACTAGGGGAGGAAACTAATGAAAAACTGTTTTTT.

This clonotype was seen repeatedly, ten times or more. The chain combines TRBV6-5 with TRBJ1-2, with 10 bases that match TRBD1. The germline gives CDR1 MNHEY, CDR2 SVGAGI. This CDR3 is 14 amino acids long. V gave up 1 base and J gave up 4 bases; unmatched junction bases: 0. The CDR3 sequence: CASSYWDRGYGYTF. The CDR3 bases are TGTGCCAGCAGTTACTGGGACAGGGGCTATGGCTACACCTTC.

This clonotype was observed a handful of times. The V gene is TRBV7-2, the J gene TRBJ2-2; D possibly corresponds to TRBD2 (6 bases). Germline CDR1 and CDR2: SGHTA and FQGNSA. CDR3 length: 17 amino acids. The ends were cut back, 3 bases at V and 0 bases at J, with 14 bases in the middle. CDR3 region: CASSFSAGRTNTGELFF. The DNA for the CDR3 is TGTGCCAGCAGCTTTTCGGCAGGGAGGACGAACACCGGGGAGCTGTTTTTT.

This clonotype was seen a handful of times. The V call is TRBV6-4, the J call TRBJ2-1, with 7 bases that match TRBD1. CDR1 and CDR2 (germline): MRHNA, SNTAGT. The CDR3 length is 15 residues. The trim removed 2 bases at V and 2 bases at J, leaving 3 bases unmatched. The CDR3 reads CASSDTGVPYNEQFF. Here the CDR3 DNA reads TGTGCCAGCAGTGACACAGGGGTGCCCTACAATGAGCAGTTCTTC.